This is a list of T cell receptor beta chains from one sample in a study of blood T cell repertoires in COVID-19. This table comes from immunoSEQ multiplex PCR, and its TCRdb copy is limited to in-frame clones, with some not included. This sample carries roughly 140,000 clones, approximately 80% of them seen once, and the ten largest clones take roughly 4.7%. Sequenced: peripheral blood. These receptors all stem from a woman in her forties or fifties with acute or convalescent COVID-19. The CDR3 runs from the conserved cysteine through the conserved F or W. D genes are given only for firm matches. Some rows mark clone size as missing; the rest say once, few, many or name a class of expanded clone.

clone_size	d_call	v_call	j_call	cdr3_nt	cdr3_aa
NA	TRBD1	TRBV19	TRBJ1-1	TGTGCCAGTAGTGTCCGGGACAGGACCTTCTTT	CASSVRDRTFF
NA	TRBD2	TRBV2	TRBJ2-5	TGTGCCAACTCCCCAGGGACTAGCGGGGCTGTAGGGGAGACCCAGTACTTC	CANSPGTSGAVGETQYF
NA	TRBD1	TRBV3-1/TRBV3-2	TRBJ2-5	TGTGCCAGCAGCCAGGACAGGTCACAAGAGACCCAGTACTTC	CASSQDRSQETQYF
NA	TRBD2	TRBV11-2	TRBJ2-1	TGTGCCAGCAGCCCAAACCCGGGACTAGCTTCTGAGCAGTTCTTC	CASSPNPGLASEQFF
NA	NA	TRBV21-1	TRBJ1-2	TGTGCCAGCAGCCTACGAGAGGCTGGCTACACCTTC	CASSLREAGYTF
NA	NA	TRBV28	TRBJ1-6	TGTGCCAGCAGTTTTCAAGGTGGAGGATCGATGTATTCACCCCTCCACTTT	CASSFQGGGSMYSPLHF
NA	NA	TRBV4-3	TRBJ2-7	TGCGCCAGCAGCCCAGCCTTGCATTACGACAGCACCTACGAGCAGTACTTC	CASSPALHYDSTYEQYF
few	NA	TRBV19	TRBJ2-2	TGTGCCAGTAGGAGAGCCGGGGAGCTGTTTTTT	CASRRAGELFF
once	NA	TRBV6-5	TRBJ1-5	TGTGCCAGCAGTTACAGCCGAAGCAATCAGCCCCAGCATTTT	CASSYSRSNQPQHF
NA	NA	TRBV7-9	TRBJ2-7	TGTGCCAGCCGCTTTGGAGATTCCTACGAGCAGTACTTC	CASRFGDSYEQYF
NA	NA	TRBV28	TRBJ2-7	TGTGCCAGCAGTCTCTATCAGGCGGGACCCTCCTACGAGCAGTACTTC	CASSLYQAGPSYEQYF
NA	NA	TRBV6-5	TRBJ1-1	TGTGCCAGCACGCGGGGATTCACTGAAGCTTTCTTT	CASTRGFTEAFF
NA	NA	TRBV27	TRBJ1-2	TGTGCCAGCAGTTTACTCCTGGGCACGGGCTACACCTTC	CASSLLLGTGYTF
NA	TRBD1	TRBV4-3	TRBJ2-3	TGCGCCAGCAGCCCGGGACAGGGCACAGATACGCAGTATTTT	CASSPGQGTDTQYF
few	TRBD1	TRBV7-8	TRBJ1-2	TGTGCCAGCAGCTTAGCGGGGGGGCAGGGGGCGAGAAGTAGTAAGGATGGCTACACCTTC	CASSLAGGQGARSSKDGYTF
NA	NA	TRBV4-3	TRBJ2-2	TGCGCCAGCAGCCACTTCCCGACAGCCGGGGAGCTGTTTTTT	CASSHFPTAGELFF
NA	TRBD1	TRBV2	TRBJ1-6	TGTGCCAGCGGGACAGCCGATAATTCACCCCTCCACTTT	CASGTADNSPLHF
NA	NA	TRBV6-5	TRBJ1-2	TGTGCCAGCAGTTACAAGTTCGCAGGAAGCTATGGCTACACCTTC	CASSYKFAGSYGYTF
once	NA	TRBV7-6	TRBJ1-1	TGTGCCAGCAGCTTAGAGTGTCCCAGATGTGAAGCTTTCTTT	CASSLECPRCEAFF
NA	TRBD1	TRBV11-3	TRBJ2-1	TGTGCCAGCAGCTCAGACAGGGGATCAGCACCCTACAATGAGCAGTTCTTC	CASSSDRGSAPYNEQFF
NA	NA	TRBV11-2	TRBJ1-4	TGTGCCAGCAGCTTAGCAGGCCAGCCTAATGAAAAACTGTTTTTT	CASSLAGQPNEKLFF
NA	NA	TRBV19	TRBJ2-7	TGTGCCAGTAGTGGGTACAGCTCCTACGAGCAGTACTTC	CASSGYSSYEQYF
NA	NA	TRBV18	TRBJ2-3	TGTGCCAGCTCACAACGGGCAGGGAACACAGATACGCAGTATTTT	CASSQRAGNTDTQYF
NA	NA	TRBV15	TRBJ1-5	TGTGCCACCAGCAGAGGGGAGGGCCAGCCCCAGCATTTT	CATSRGEGQPQHF
NA	NA	TRBV3-1/TRBV3-2	TRBJ1-2	TGTGCCAGCAGCCAAGACCAGTTAGGCAGGGGTTATTGCTACACCTTC	CASSQDQLGRGYCYTF
few	NA	TRBV5-1	TRBJ2-5	TGCGCCAGCAGCGCCCAGGCCACCCAGTACTTC	CASSAQATQYF
NA	NA	TRBV30	TRBJ1-6	TGTGCCTGGAGTGTAGAAGGGAGCTATAATTCACCCCTCCACTTT	CAWSVEGSYNSPLHF
NA	NA	TRBV18	TRBJ1-4	TGTGCCAGCTCACCAGAGCGGGGTGAAAAACTGTTTTTT	CASSPERGEKLFF
NA	NA	TRBV9	TRBJ1-1	TGTGCCAGCAGCGTTCAGACAGACTTTAACACTGAAGCTTTCTTT	CASSVQTDFNTEAFF
NA	NA	TRBV3-1/TRBV3-2	TRBJ2-3	TGTGCCAGCAGCCAAGTCTCGGGGAGCGGCACAGATACGCAGTATTTT	CASSQVSGSGTDTQYF
NA	TRBD2	TRBV27	TRBJ2-2	TGTGCCAGCAGTCAATCCACTAGCGGGGGGCGAAACACCGGGGAGCTGTTTTTT	CASSQSTSGGRNTGELFF
NA	NA	TRBV6-5	TRBJ1-5	TGTGCCAGCAGTAACCAGGGCGACCAGCCCCAGCATTTT	CASSNQGDQPQHF
NA	NA	TRBV4-1	TRBJ2-1	TGCGCCAGCAGCGATGGGGGGAATGAGCAGTTCTTC	CASSDGGNEQFF
NA	NA	TRBV7-9	TRBJ1-3	TGTGCCAGCAGCGTCGGGGAAAACACCATATATTTT	CASSVGENTIYF
NA	NA	TRBV5-6	TRBJ2-6	TGTGCCAGCCTAGACAGCTCTGGGGCCAACGTCCTGACTTTC	CASLDSSGANVLTF
once	TRBD2	TRBV5-4	TRBJ2-1	TGTGCCAGCAGCTTCTCTAGCGGGGGGGCCGGTGAGCAGTTCTTC	CASSFSSGGAGEQFF
NA	TRBD1	TRBV11-3	TRBJ2-7	TGTGCCAGCAGCTCCGGGACAGGGTCCAATGCGCAGTACTTC	CASSSGTGSNAQYF
NA	NA	TRBV19	TRBJ1-1	TGTGCCAGTAGTGATGCACAGGGTGGAGACACTGAAGCTTTCTTT	CASSDAQGGDTEAFF